One and the same sample provided the 4 T cell receptor beta chains below, sequenced in a study of metastatic and nonmetastatic thyroid tumors. Before thyroid surgery, none of the patients had received any treatment. TCRdb re-called the PCR reads via MiXCR. The profile shows tens of thousands of clones, roughly a fifth of them singletons. Sequenced input: blood. Source of these receptors: a male donor with papillary thyroid cancer or a benign thyroid nodule (not recorded which). Some clones in this sample may be carry-over from other donors' samples.

The table lists this clone with many counts. The chain links TRBV9 to TRBJ1-5, with D maybe TRBD1 (5 bases). The CDR3 runs to 15 residues. V lost 2 bases and J lost 4, with 13 bases in between. Germline CDR1 and CDR2: SGDLS and YYNGEE. As DNA, the CDR3 is TGTGCCAGCAGCGTCGGGGGGATGGAAAATCAGCCCCAGCATTTT. It is translated as CASSVGGMENQPQHF.

This clone was observed at least ten times. This clone may be a read error of a much larger clone one base away. This sequence joins TRBV10-2 and TRBJ2-3; 10 nucleotides agree with TRBD2. Germline V gene lookup returns CDR1 WSHSY and CDR2 SAAADI. The CDR3 length is 15 residues. The CDR3 protein is CASTPISGRTDTRYF. CDR3 bases: TGCGCCAGCACCCCCATTAGCGGGAGGACAGATACGCGGTATTTT.

This clone has more than one count but fewer than ten. V and J are TRBV6-1 and TRBJ1-5; 7 nucleotides match TRBD1. The CDR3 contains 14 residues. Germline-derived CDR1 and CDR2 are MNHNS and SASEGT. With V trimmed by 2 bases and J by 7 bases, 5 bases remained unmatched. In DNA, the CDR3 is TGTGCCAGCAGTGAAATAGGGGGCGACCAGCCCCAGCATTTT. Protein sequence: CASSEIGGDQPQHF.

This clone was found many times. V is TRBV6-1 and J is TRBJ2-2; D not certain. Deletions cut 4 bases from V and 3 bases from J, with 12 bases between. Per the germline V gene, CDR1 is MNHNS and CDR2 is SASEGT. This CDR3 has 15 amino acids. The CDR3 DNA reads as TGTGCCAGCAGTGGAAACCGCCTGTACACCGGGGAGCTGTTTTTT. Translation gives CASSGNRLYTGELFF.